The clone carrying this T cell receptor beta chain was observed a handful of times. Its antigen is unknown. This could be a read error, since a much larger clone is one nucleotide away. This CDR3 is missing its conserved last phenylalanine or tryptophan, likely due to a read error. According to the study, genomic DNA was the template for TCR beta VDJ and CDR3 profiling. TCRdb independently ran MiXCR on the reads; one entry per CDR3 protein. The table has 350,000 to 450,000 distinct CDR3 sequences, under 80% seen once. The sample is drawn from a study of CD8+CD57+ T cells in acquired aplastic anemia. In the study overall: Sorted CD4+ and CD8+ cells yielded about 2.9 ug of DNA on average.

Trimming took 0 bases from V and 7 from J, leaving 14 bases between them. The CDR3 covers 14 residues. Germline loops: CDR1 DFQATT, CDR2 SNEGSKA (reference sequence). Study-wide findings and caveats: Patients and controls had in common around 29 CD8+ CDR3 sequences. Controls did not differ significantly from patients in CD8+ Simpson's diversity.

This sequence joins TRBV20-1 and TRBJ2-3; D remains unclear. The sequencing input was sorted CD4+, CD8+, or CD8+CD57+ T cells (not recorded which) from PBMCs. This TCR was recovered from a human donor in good health, serving as a control. Here the CDR3 DNA reads TGCAGTGCTAGAGAGGGTGCCGGACCCTATACGCAGTATCTT. Translating it yields CSAREGAGPYTQYL.